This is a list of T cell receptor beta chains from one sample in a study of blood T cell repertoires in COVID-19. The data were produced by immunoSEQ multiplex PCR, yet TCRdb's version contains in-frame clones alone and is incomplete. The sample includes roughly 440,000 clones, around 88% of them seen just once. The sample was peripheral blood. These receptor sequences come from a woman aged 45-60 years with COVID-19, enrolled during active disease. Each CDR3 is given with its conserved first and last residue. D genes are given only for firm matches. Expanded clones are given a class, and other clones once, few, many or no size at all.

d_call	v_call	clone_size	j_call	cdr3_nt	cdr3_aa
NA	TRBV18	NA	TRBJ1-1	TGTGCCAGCTCACGGGAGGGCGGGCTGAACACTGAAGCTTTCTTT	CASSREGGLNTEAFF
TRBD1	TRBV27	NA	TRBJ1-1	TGTGCCATCCGCCGGGACAGGGAAGGTCCCACTGAAGCTTTCTTT	CAIRRDREGPTEAFF
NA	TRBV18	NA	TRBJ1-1	TGTGCCAGCTCACCAAACTCGGTGAACACTGAAGCTTTCTTT	CASSPNSVNTEAFF
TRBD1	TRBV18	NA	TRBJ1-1	TGTGCCAGCTCACCACTGGGACAGGGACTAGACACTGAAGCTTTCTTT	CASSPLGQGLDTEAFF
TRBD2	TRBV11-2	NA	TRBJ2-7	TGTGCCAGCAGCCCCGGCGGGGGGTCCTACGAGCAGTACTTC	CASSPGGGSYEQYF
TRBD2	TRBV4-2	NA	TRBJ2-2	TGTGCCAGCAGCCCTTCCCAAGCGGGGGCGAACACCGGGGAGCTGTTTTTT	CASSPSQAGANTGELFF
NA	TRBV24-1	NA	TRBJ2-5	TGTGCCACCAGTGATCGACCCGGCCAACTCGAGGCCCAGTACTTC	CATSDRPGQLEAQYF
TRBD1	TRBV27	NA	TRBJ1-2	TGTGCCAGCAGGCAAAACAGGGGGATTAACTATGGCTACACCTTC	CASRQNRGINYGYTF
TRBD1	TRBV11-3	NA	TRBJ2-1	TGTGCCAGCAGCCGATTTACAGGGGGCAGGAATGAGCAGTTCTTC	CASSRFTGGRNEQFF
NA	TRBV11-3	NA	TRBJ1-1	TGTGCCAGCAGCTTAAATAGGGGAAACACTGAAGCTTTCTTT	CASSLNRGNTEAFF
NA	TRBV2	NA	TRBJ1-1	TGTGCCAGCTTGCTGACAGGAGGAGCTTTCTTT	CASLLTGGAFF
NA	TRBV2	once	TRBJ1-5	TGTGCCAGCCAGGACAGACATAATCAGCCCCAGCATTTT	CASQDRHNQPQHF
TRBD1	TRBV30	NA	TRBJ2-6	TGTGCCTGTCCGACAGGGGCTGGGGCCAACGTCCTGACTTTC	CACPTGAGANVLTF
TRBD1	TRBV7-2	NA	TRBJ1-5	TGTGCCAGCAGCATCCAGGACACAGGGGGTCAGCCCCAGCATTTT	CASSIQDTGGQPQHF
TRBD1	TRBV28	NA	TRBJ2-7	TGTGCCAGCAAAGGACAGGGCATGATCTACGAGCAGTACTTC	CASKGQGMIYEQYF
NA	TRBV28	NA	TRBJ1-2	TGTGCCAGCAGTCCCGGGAGCTATGGCTACACCTTC	CASSPGSYGYTF
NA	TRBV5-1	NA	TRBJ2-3	TGCGCCAGCAGCTTGAGCGGACCCGACACAGATACGCAGTATTTT	CASSLSGPDTDTQYF
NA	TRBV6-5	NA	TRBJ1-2	TGTGCCACCTCAGGTTTTCGGGGCTACACCTTC	CATSGFRGYTF
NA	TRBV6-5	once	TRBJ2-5	TGTGCCAGCAGTTACGCAGGCGTCGAAGAGACCCAGTACTTC	CASSYAGVEETQYF
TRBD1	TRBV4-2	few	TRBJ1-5	TGTGCCAGCAGCCGCGGGGACAGGAGGAGCAATCAGCCCCAGCATTTT	CASSRGDRRSNQPQHF
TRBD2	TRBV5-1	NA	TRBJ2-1	TGCGCCAGCAGCTTGGTGGTAGCGGGGTCGAATGAGCAGTTCTTC	CASSLVVAGSNEQFF
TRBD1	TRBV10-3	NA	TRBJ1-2	TGTGCCATCAGTGAGTCACAGGGGAAAAAGTCCTATGGCTACACCTTC	CAISESQGKKSYGYTF
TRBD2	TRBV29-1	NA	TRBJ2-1	TGCAGCGGGCACGAGAGGACTAGCGGGGGCTCCTACAATGAGCAGTTCTTC	CSGHERTSGGSYNEQFF
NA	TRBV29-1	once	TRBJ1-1	TGCAGCGTTGAATGGAGGTATGAAGCTTTCTTT	CSVEWRYEAFF
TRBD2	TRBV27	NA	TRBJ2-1	TGTGCCAGCAGTCTTCGACTAGCTTACAATGAGCAGTTCTTC	CASSLRLAYNEQFF
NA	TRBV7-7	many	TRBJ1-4	TGTGCCAGCAGCTTGAACCGGAATGAAAAACTGTTTTTT	CASSLNRNEKLFF
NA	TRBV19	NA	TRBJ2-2	TGTGCCAGTAGTGCCGTCAACTCGAACACCGGGGAGCTGTTTTTT	CASSAVNSNTGELFF
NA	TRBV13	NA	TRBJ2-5	TGTGCCAGCAGCTTAGGCGGCAGGAAGACCCAGTACTTC	CASSLGGRKTQYF
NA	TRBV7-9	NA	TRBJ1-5	TGTGCCAGCAGCTTAACTGAGCAGCCCCAGCATTTT	CASSLTEQPQHF
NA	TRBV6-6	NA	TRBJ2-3	TGTGCCAGCAGTTACTACGGGGGAGATACGCAGTATTTT	CASSYYGGDTQYF
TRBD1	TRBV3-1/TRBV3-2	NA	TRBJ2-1	TGTGCCAGCAGCCTTCGCAGGGGGCGTCGGGCGAATGAGCAGTTCTTC	CASSLRRGRRANEQFF
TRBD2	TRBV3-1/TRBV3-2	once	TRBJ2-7	TGTGCCAGCAGCCCGTACCTAGCGGGGGGGACCTACGAGCAGTACTTC	CASSPYLAGGTYEQYF
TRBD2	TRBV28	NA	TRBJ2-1	TGTGCCAGCACTCTTGGGGGGGTTCGGTGGAAGCAGTTCTTC	CASTLGGVRWKQFF
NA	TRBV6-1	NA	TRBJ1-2	TGTGCCAGCAGTCGGGGGGCAGGGTTGAACTATGGCTACACCTTC	CASSRGAGLNYGYTF
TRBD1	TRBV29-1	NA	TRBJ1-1	TGCAGCGCAGGGGGCGCGAACACTGAAGCTTTCTTT	CSAGGANTEAFF
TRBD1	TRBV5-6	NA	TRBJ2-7	TGTGCCAGCAGCTCCGGGACAGGGGGTCTCACCTACGAGCAGTACTTC	CASSSGTGGLTYEQYF
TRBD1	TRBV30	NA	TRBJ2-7	TGTGCCTGGAGTGACGGGACAGGGGGGTCCTACGAGCAGTACTTC	CAWSDGTGGSYEQYF
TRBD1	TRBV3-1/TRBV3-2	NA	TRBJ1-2	TGTGCCAGCAGCCTGGGACAGGCAAACTATGGCTACACCTTC	CASSLGQANYGYTF
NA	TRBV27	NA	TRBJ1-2	TGTGCCAGCCAACAGGGTGACGGCTACACCTTC	CASQQGDGYTF
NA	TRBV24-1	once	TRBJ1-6	TGTGCCACCAGTGAGGGAGTCTATAATTCACCCCTCCACTTT	CATSEGVYNSPLHF
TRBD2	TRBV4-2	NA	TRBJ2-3	TGTGCCAGCAGCCAATTAGGGACAACCGCTCTAGCGGGGGGCCCTAGCACAGATACGCAGTATTTT	CASSQLGTTALAGGPSTDTQYF
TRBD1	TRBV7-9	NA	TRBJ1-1	TGTGCCAGCAGCGTTAGCAGGGGGCTAGCTGAAGCTTTCTTT	CASSVSRGLAEAFF
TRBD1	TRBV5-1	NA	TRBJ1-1	TGCGCCAGCAGCCTCGACAACAGGGGCACTGAAGCTTTCTTT	CASSLDNRGTEAFF
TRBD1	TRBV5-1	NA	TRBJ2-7	TGCGCCAGCAGCTTGGTACAGGGGGCCAACGAGCAGTACTTC	CASSLVQGANEQYF
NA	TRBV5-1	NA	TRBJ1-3	TGCGCCAGCAGCTTGTGGGGGGGACAAACTGGAAACACCATATATTTT	CASSLWGGQTGNTIYF
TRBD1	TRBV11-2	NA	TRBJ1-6	TGTGCCAGCAGCTTAGGGTCGGGCAGGGGGTGGGGAAGTAATTCACCCCTCCACTTT	CASSLGSGRGWGSNSPLHF
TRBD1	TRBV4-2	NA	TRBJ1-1	TGTGCCAGCAGCCTCATGGACAGGGCCCCTGAAGCTTTCTTT	CASSLMDRAPEAFF
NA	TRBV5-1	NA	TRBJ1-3	TGCGCCAGCAGCTTGGTGGGAGGGATTGTCGACACCATATATTTT	CASSLVGGIVDTIYF